These 16 T cell receptor beta chains share one sample of origin, sequenced in a study of T cells in Graves' hyperthyroidism and ophthalmopathy. Regions amplified from RNA transcripts were the TCR beta CDR3 regions. Researchers ran a first-round RT-PCR on the TCR CDR3 using the HTBI primer set. TCRdb called the multiplex PCR reads again in MiXCR, with one record for every CDR3 protein. The sample carries around 420,000 distinct CDR3 sequences, approximately 14% recorded once. Specimen: blood. These receptors were obtained from a woman aged 18 to 35 with Graves' hyperthyroidism.

This clonotype appeared a few times. The chain is built from TRBV5-1 and TRBJ1-6, with 8 bases aligning to TRBD1. The ends lost 5 bases at V and 5 bases at J; junction bases unmatched: 3. The CDR3 is 14 amino acids. The V gene's germline CDR1 is SGHRS and CDR2 YFSETQ. DNA for the CDR3: TGCGCCAGCAGGCCGACAGGGGATAATTCACCCCTCCACTTT. Translated, it gives CASRPTGDNSPLHF.

This clonotype has ten or more counts. This chain connects TRBV5-6 to TRBJ2-2, with TRBD1 identical over 7 bases. V gave up 4 bases and J gave up 5 bases; unmatched junction bases: 11. The CDR3 extends over 16 amino acids. Germline V gives CDR1 SGHDT, CDR2 YYEEEE. The CDR3 region is CASSPRQGVGTGELFF. As DNA, the CDR3 is TGTGCCAGCAGCCCACGGCAGGGGGTAGGGACCGGGGAGCTGTTTTTT.

V and J are TRBV19 and TRBJ1-1, with TRBD1 identical over 8 bases. The CDR3 loop spans 15 amino acids. V trimming: 6 bases; J trimming: 1 base; junction bases outside the gene matches: 7. Germline CDR1 LNHDA, CDR2 SQIVND (reference sequence). CDR3 protein: CASRSPGQGNTEAFF. DNA of the CDR3: TGTGCCAGTAGGTCGCCCGGACAGGGGAACACTGAAGCTTTCTTT.

Concerning this clonotype itself: Just one base apart from a much larger clone, this may be a read error. The chain couples TRBV20-1 to TRBJ2-1; 13 bases map to TRBD2. This CDR3 is built from 15 residues. Trimming cost V 7 bases and J 9 bases; bases outside gene matches: 12. Per the germline V gene, CDR1 is DFQATT and CDR2 is SNEGSKA (reference sequence). DNA of the CDR3: TGCAGTGGTAGGCCGGGACTAGCGGGAATAGGTGAGCAGTTCTTC. It codes for CSGRPGLAGIGEQFF.

The sample holds a few counts of this clonotype. This sequence joins TRBV7-6 and TRBJ2-1; D may be TRBD2 (7 bases). This CDR3 contains 14 residues. Germline values: CDR1 SGHVS, CDR2 FNYEAQ. Trimming took 3 bases from V and 6 from J, leaving 12 bases between them. CDR3 bases: TGTGCCAGCAGCTTCGGGGGGCTCATCAATGAGCAGTTCTTC. Translating it yields CASSFGGLINEQFF.

In this sample, this clonotype turned up a few times. This sequence may be a read error, since a much larger clone differs from it by one base. The chain employs TRBV5-1 and TRBJ2-7, with D possibly being TRBD2 (5 bases). CDR3 length: 15 residues. Germline V gene lookup returns CDR1 SGHRS and CDR2 YFSETQ. Between the trimmed V and J ends, which lost 0 bases and 5 bases, there was a span of 15 bases. CDR3 coding DNA: TGCGCCAGCAGCTTGGCTAACCGGGGTCGAGACGAGCAGTACTTC. Protein product: CASSLANRGRDEQYF. The full variable domain, its missing parts supplied by reference TRBV5-1 and TRBJ2-7, is KAGVTQTPRYLIKTRGQQVTLSCSPISGHRSVSWYQQTPGQGLQFLFEYFSETQRNKGNFPGRFSGRQFSNSRSEMNVSTLELGDSALYLCASSLANRGRDEQYFGPGTRLTVT.

The sample holds many counts of this clonotype. The chain is built from TRBV3-1 and TRBJ2-4; D is undetermined. The CDR3 length is 22 residues. Trimming took 0 bases from V and 0 from J, leaving 27 bases between them. Germline lookup yields CDR1 LGHDT and CDR2 YNNKEL (reference sequence). For the CDR3, the DNA is TGTGCCAGCAGCCAAGATGACCCCCCCAGGCATAGAGATCAACTAGCCAAAAACATTCAGTACTTC. Translated: CASSQDDPPRHRDQLAKNIQYF.

This clonotype was detected a few times. The chain links TRBV9 to TRBJ2-2, with D unclear. The CDR3 contains 16 residues. CDR1 and CDR2 (germline): SGDLS, YYNGEE. The V and J ends lost 0 bases and 3 bases respectively, with 12 bases between them. CDR3 protein: CASSVDSQIYTGELFF. The DNA for the CDR3 is TGTGCCAGCAGCGTAGATTCACAGATTTACACCGGGGAGCTGTTTTTT.

This chain uses TRBV10-3 with TRBJ2-2, with TRBD2 identical over 13 bases. CDR1 is ENHRY and CDR2 is SYGVKD in the germline V gene. V trimming: 2 bases; J trimming: 7 bases; junction bases outside the gene matches: 13. The CDR3 extends over 19 amino acids. The CDR3 nucleotides read TGTGCCATCAGTGAGAGCGTGTGGACTAGCGGGAGTTCGGGCGGGGAGCTGTTTTTT. Its protein product is CAISESVWTSGSSGGELFF.

This chain links TRBV11-2 with TRBJ2-1; tentatively, D is TRBD1 or TRBD2 (5 bases each). Per germline, CDR1 SGHAT and CDR2 FQNNGV. The CDR3 is made up of 15 amino acids. With 1 base removed from V and 5 bases from J, the gap between germline ends came to 12 bases. CDR3 coding DNA: TGTGCCAGCAGCTTAGTCTCGGGGCCGAACAATGAGCAGTTCTTC. Translation: CASSLVSGPNNEQFF.

In its sample, this clonotype was seen many times. This sequence joins TRBV7-9 and TRBJ2-3, with a possible D match to TRBD1 (5 bases). V was cut by 1 base and J by 1 base, with 9 bases left in between. The CDR3 has 15 residues. CDR1 and CDR2 (germline): SEHNR, FQNEAQ (reference sequence). The chain's CDR3 is CASSLGTTGTDTQYF. The CDR3, as DNA: TGTGCCAGCAGCTTAGGGACAACGGGCACAGATACGCAGTATTTT.

This clonotype was seen many times. The chain has TRBV4-1 and TRBJ2-7; no clear D gene. The V gene lost 0 bases and the J gene lost 2 bases, with 8 bases spanning the gap. This CDR3 is 14 amino acids long. Per the germline V gene, CDR1 is MGHRA and CDR2 is YSYEKL. CDR3 sequence (DNA): TGCGCCAGCAGCCAAGAGGGTTATACCTACGAGCAGTACTTC. This sequence encodes CASSQEGYTYEQYF.

This clonotype has just a few counts. The chain couples TRBV24-1 to TRBJ2-5; unclear D gene. The germline V gene encodes CDR1 KGHDR and CDR2 SFDVKD. The length of the CDR3 is 17 residues. Trimming took 2 bases from V and 6 from J, leaving 21 bases between them. DNA for the CDR3: TGTGCCACCAGTGATTCAGGTCCCGACCCTCGGTGGCAGACCCAGTACTTC. Residues: CATSDSGPDPRWQTQYF.

In its sample, this clonotype was seen a few times. V and J are TRBV20-1 and TRBJ2-5; TRBD1 matches 8 bases. The CDR3 has 13 residues. The junction had 7 bases not matched to a gene; V was cut back by 6 bases and J by 4 bases. Germline V gene sequence: CDR1 DFQATT, CDR2 SNEGSKA (reference sequence). CDR3 in DNA: TGCAGTGCAACCGACAGGGGTACAGAGACCCAGTACTTC. Residues: CSATDRGTETQYF.

This clonotype was observed a few times. The V and J genes are TRBV9 and TRBJ2-2, with 7 bases aligning to TRBD1. After removal of 2 bases from V and 6 bases from J, the junction contained 7 bases not matched to a gene. The CDR3 sequence is 15 residues long. The germline V gene encodes CDR1 SGDLS and CDR2 YYNGEE. CDR3 in amino acids: CASSVRKTGAGELFF. In DNA form, the CDR3 reads TGTGCCAGCAGCGTCCGGAAAACAGGGGCCGGGGAGCTGTTTTTT.

This clonotype was recorded at least ten times. The chain combines TRBV7-2 with TRBJ1-1; D is possibly TRBD1 (5 bases). Germline V gene lookup returns CDR1 SGHTA and CDR2 FQGNSA. The CDR3 is made up of 14 amino acids. V was clipped by 5 bases and J by 5 bases, with 15 bases between them. CDR3 protein: CASSPRQLGTEAFF. The CDR3, as DNA: TGTGCCAGCAGCCCCAGACAGTTGGGAACTGAAGCTTTCTTT.